The clone carrying this T cell receptor (beta chain) was found many times. What it recognizes is unknown. Trimming took 0 bases from V and 3 from J, leaving 8 bases between them. CDR1 and CDR2 from the germline V gene are SQVTM and ANQGSEA. CDR3 size: 14 residues. TCRdb passed the 5' RACE reads through MiXCR, listing each CDR3 protein once. This table holds a few hundred thousand distinct CDR3 sequences, about 8.3% found once. This specimen belongs to a study of identical twins. General observations from the study: The models systematically underestimated how much out-of-frame TCR alpha was shared in monozygotic twins.

This sample was also put to use in a study of yellow fever vaccine responses in identical twins.

Sequencing was done on a sample of CD8+ T cells sorted from blood. V and J are TRBV29-1 and TRBJ1-4, with D unclear. The TCR originated in a woman in her late teens or twenties in good health. The chain's CDR3 is CSVEEGSANEKLFF. The CDR3 DNA is TGCAGCGTTGAAGAGGGGAGTGCTAATGAAAAACTGTTTTTT.